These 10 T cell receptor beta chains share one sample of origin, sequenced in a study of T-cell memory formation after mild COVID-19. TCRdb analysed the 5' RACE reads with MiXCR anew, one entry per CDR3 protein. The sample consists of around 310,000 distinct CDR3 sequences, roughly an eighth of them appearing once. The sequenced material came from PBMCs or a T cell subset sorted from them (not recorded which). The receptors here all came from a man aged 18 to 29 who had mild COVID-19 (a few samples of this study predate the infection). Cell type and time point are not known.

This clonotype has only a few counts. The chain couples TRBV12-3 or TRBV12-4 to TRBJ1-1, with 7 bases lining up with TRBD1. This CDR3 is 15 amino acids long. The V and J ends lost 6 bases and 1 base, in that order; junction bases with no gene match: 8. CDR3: CASSPLGTENTEAFF. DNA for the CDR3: TGTGCCAGCAGCCCTCTTGGGACAGAGAACACTGAAGCTTTCTTT.

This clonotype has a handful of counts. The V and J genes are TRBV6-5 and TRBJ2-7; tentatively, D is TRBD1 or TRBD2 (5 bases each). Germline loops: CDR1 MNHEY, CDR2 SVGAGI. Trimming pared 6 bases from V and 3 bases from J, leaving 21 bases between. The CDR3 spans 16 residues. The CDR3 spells CASRVVGDGIGYEQYF. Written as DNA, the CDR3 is TGTGCCAGCAGGGTCGTAGGGGACGGAATTGGCTACGAGCAGTACTTC.

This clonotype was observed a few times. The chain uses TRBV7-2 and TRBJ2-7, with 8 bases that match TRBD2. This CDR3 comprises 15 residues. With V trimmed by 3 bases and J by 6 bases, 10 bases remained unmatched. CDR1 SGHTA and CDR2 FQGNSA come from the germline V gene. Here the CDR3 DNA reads TGTGCCAGCAGCTTTGGCGGGGGGCCACCCTCCGAGCAGTACTTC. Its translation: CASSFGGGPPSEQYF. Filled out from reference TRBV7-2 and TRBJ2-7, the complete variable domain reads GAGVSQSPSNKVTEKGKDVELRCDPISGHTALYWYRQSLGQGLEFLIYFQGNSAPDKSGLPSDRFSAERTGGSVSTLTIQRTQQEDSAVYLCASSFGGGPPSEQYFGPGTRLTVT.

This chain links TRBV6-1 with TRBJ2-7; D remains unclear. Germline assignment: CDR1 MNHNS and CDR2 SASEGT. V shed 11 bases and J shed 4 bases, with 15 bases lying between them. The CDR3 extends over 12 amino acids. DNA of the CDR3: TGTGCCGTAACCTCAACACCTTACGAGCAGTACTTC. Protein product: CAVTSTPYEQYF.

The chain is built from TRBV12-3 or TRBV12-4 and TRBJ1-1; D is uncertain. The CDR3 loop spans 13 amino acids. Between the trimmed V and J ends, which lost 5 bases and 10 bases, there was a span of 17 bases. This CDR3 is CASSGIGVLGAFF. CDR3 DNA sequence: TGTGCCAGCAGTGGCATTGGTGTGTTAGGAGCTTTCTTT.

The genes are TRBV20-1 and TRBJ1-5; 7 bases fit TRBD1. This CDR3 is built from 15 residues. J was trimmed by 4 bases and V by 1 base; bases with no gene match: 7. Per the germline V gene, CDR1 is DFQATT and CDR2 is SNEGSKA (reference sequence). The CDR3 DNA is TGCAGTGCTAGAGCCCCGGGACAGACTAATCAGCCCCAGCATTTT. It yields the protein CSARAPGQTNQPQHF.

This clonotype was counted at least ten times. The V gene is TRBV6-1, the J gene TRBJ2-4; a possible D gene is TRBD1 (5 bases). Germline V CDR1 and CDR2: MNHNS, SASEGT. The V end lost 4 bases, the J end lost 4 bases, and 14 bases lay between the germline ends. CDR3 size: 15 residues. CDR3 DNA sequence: TGTGCCAGCAGTGGGGGCCGACAGACGAAAAACATTCAGTACTTC. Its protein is CASSGGRQTKNIQYF.

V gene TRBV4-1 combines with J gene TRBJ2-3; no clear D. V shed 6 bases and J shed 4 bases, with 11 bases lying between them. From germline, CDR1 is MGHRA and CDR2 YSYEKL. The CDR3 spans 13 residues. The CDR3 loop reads CASSRTRSDTQYF. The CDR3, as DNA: TGCGCCAGCAGTCGGACGAGGTCAGATACGCAGTATTTT.

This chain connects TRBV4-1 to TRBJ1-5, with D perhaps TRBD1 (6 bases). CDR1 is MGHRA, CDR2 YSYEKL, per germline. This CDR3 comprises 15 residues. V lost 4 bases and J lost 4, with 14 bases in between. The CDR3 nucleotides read TGCGCCAGCAGCCTAGAGCCAGGACAGAATCAGCCCCAGCATTTT. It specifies CASSLEPGQNQPQHF.

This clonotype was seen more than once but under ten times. The CDR3 DNA sequence: TGCGCCAGCAGCCAAGGGGCTCTTTGGCAGGGTGGTGGCTACACCTTC. This gives the protein CASSQGALWQGGGYTF. This chain uses TRBV4-3 with TRBJ1-2; D might be TRBD1 (5 bases). CDR1 LGHNA and CDR2 YSLEER come from the germline V gene. This CDR3 has 16 amino acids. The V end was cut by 1 base, the J end by 7 bases, with 19 bases between.